This entry concerns a single T cell receptor beta chain. The CDR3 runs to 14 residues. The V and J ends lost 3 bases and 6 bases, in that order; junction bases with no gene match: 6. Germline V gives CDR1 SGHRS, CDR2 YFSETQ. The sample comes from a study of blood T cell repertoires in COVID-19. Using immunoSEQ multiplex PCR, the repertoire was profiled, and TCRdb retains in-frame clones only, with some absent. The data show just under 65,000 clones, around 82% seen once. This clonotype was sampled from a man between 60 and 75 years old with COVID-19, enrolled during active disease. Sample: peripheral blood. The chain employs TRBV5-1 and TRBJ2-3, with 8 bases identical to TRBD2. The CDR3 is CASSSTSEGDTQYF. The DNA of the CDR3 is TGCGCCAGCAGCTCGACTAGCGAGGGGGATACGCAGTATTTT.